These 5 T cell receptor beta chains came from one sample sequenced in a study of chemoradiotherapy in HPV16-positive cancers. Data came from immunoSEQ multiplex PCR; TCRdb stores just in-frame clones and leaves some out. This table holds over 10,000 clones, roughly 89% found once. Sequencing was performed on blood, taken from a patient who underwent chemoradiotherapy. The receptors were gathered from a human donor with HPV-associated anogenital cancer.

Here the CDR3 reads CASSGQPLAGSTDTQYF. The DNA for the CDR3 is TGTGCCAGCAGCGGCCAGCCCCTAGCGGGGAGCACAGATACGCAGTATTTT. The chain has TRBV9 and TRBJ2-3, with 9 nucleotides matching TRBD2. Trimming took 3 bases from V and 0 from J; bases not matched to a gene: 8. CDR3 length: 17 amino acids. CDR1 is SGDLS, CDR2 YYNGEE, per germline. The complete variable domain, with remaining parts taken from reference TRBV9 and TRBJ2-3, reads DSGVTQTPKHLITATGQRVTLRCSPRSGDLSVYWYQQSLDQGLQFLIQYYNGEERAKGNILERFSAQQFPDLHSELNLSSLELGDSALYFCASSGQPLAGSTDTQYFGPGTRLTVL.

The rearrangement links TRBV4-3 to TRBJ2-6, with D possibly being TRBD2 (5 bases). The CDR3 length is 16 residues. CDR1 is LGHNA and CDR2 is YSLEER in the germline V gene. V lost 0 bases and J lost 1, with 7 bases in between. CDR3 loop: CASSQDTGSGANVLTF. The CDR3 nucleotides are TGCGCCAGCAGCCAAGATACGGGGTCTGGGGCCAACGTCCTGACTTTC.

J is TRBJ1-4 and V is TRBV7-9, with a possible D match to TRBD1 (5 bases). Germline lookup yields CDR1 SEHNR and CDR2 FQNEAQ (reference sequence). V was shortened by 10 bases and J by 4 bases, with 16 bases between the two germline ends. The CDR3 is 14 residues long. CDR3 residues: CATDVGVYNEKLFF. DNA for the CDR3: TGTGCCACGGACGTAGGGGTCTATAATGAAAAACTGTTTTTT.

CDR3 residues: CASKGGLAGGYEQFF. Here the CDR3 DNA reads TGTGCCAGTAAAGGGGGACTAGCGGGAGGCTATGAGCAGTTCTTC. V gene TRBV19 combines with J gene TRBJ2-1; 15 bases agree with TRBD2. Germline values: CDR1 LNHDA, CDR2 SQIVND (reference sequence). The J segment lost 8 bases and the V segment lost 7 bases, leaving 6 bases of the junction unmatched. There are 15 residues in the CDR3.

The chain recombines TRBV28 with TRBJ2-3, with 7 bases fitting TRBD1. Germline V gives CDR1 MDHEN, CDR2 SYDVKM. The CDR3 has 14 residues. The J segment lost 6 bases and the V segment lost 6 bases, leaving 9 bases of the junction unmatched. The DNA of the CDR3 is TGTGCCAGCAGGACCATCAGGGGGTGGGATACGCAGTATTTT. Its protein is CASRTIRGWDTQYF.